This TCR beta chain is drawn from a study of vaccination effects on CD4 cells after COVID-19 (dated 2022 in TCRdb). For context, the study as a whole: Two doses of either the BNT162b2 or the mRNA-1273 mRNA SARS-CoV-2 vaccine were administered to participants. Pre-vaccine samples were drawn from a couple of convalescent patients 16 days and one week before the first dose, at 142 and 148 days after COVID-19 diagnosis. In the study, cultures from other donors were sequenced using the Oncomine TCR Beta short-read assay on an Illumina iSeq 100. The full study included roughly 10 COVID-19 convalescent patients and several SARS-CoV-2-naive healthy vaccine recipients. SARS-CoV-2 spike-specific CD4+ TCR repertoires were compared before and after mRNA vaccination in COVID-19 convalescent patients and in infection-naive vaccine recipients.

Paper-wide results and their limitations: Only a small number of convalescent patients were included, and no early post-infection timepoints were available, which limited the study. In convalescent patients, the post-vaccine spike-reactive repertoire was composed mainly of new vaccine-induced clones that were largely distinct from infection-induced clones. Both infection-induced and vaccine-induced clones contracted markedly at late post-vaccination timepoints, which is consistent with waning T cell responses.

Receptor amplification or capture employed the immunoSEQ multiplex PCR assay. TCR beta CDR3 sequencing was performed on DNA from the cultured, isolated CD4+ T cells. As for how the authors treated the data: Non-productive TCR sequences were discarded, and reads were trimmed to the CDR3 region, with only CDR3s of 7 or more amino acids retained. Antigen-specific clonotypes were identified using the MANAFEST web app by comparison of expansion in peptide wells against reference cultures. To be called positive, a clone needed expansion at FDR<0.05 compared with the reference and with all other wells, an odds ratio greater than 5, and a frequency greater than 0.1% in two replicate wells. A clonotype was called cross-reactive if it was significantly expanded both in SARS-CoV-2 spike wells and in at least one common cold coronavirus spike condition. CDR3 similarity was assessed by Levenshtein distance using the stringdist R package, and unrooted trees were constructed with ape in R 3.6.1. TCRdb stores this immuneACCESS table with in-frame sequences only. Part of the clones is absent; in the studies checked, under half of the shortfall reflects unresolved V genes, and no reason is known for the rest. V and J calls and clone size are as listed in that table; D and trimming were resolved from the DNA. The sample table shows about 45,000 clones, and about three quarters are seen once. 25% to 35% of the sample is taken by the ten largest.

A word on this clone: This receptor's antigen is unknown. No much larger clone exists at a distance of one base, and base qualities are not known.

To identify antigen-specific CD4+ T cell clonotypes by their expansion, the ViraFEST assay first stimulated PBMC with viral peptide pools and then applied TCR sequencing. After approximately 11 days of culture, CD4+ T cells were isolated with the EasySep CD4+ T cell isolation kit. Convalescent patients had PCR-confirmed SARS-CoV-2 infection between March and December 2020, before Alpha, Beta and Delta variants emerged in the United States. Each well held 1.5 million to 2 million PBMC cultured in IMDM containing around 5% human AB serum, 9.5 to 10 IU/ml IL-2 and gentamicin, along with 8 to 10 ug/ml peptides. Half of the culture medium was replaced with fresh IL-2-containing medium on days 3 and 7. Unless otherwise noted, each peptide stimulation condition was cultured in triplicate wells. Using Ficoll-Paque Plus gradient centrifugation, PBMC were separated from whole blood and then either used fresh or cryopreserved at -140C. The QIAamp micro DNA kit was used to extract genomic DNA from the cultured CD4+ T cells.

From a lookup of the germline V gene (reference sequence), CDR1 and CDR2 are LNHDA and SQIVND. Between the V and J ends, shortened by 4 bases and 12 bases respectively, the junction contains 13 bases. CDR3 length: 12 amino acids, cysteine to phenylalanine. Just CDR3 DNA is preserved here, 36 bases in frame from base 1. The receptor's source is a human donor who had a prior SARS-CoV-2 infection. This sequence uses TRBV19 and TRBJ2-1; tentative D gene TRBD1, with 6 bases matching. The sequencing here drew on CD4+ T cells from PBMCs cultured with a peptide pool, taken before COVID-19 vaccination. The bases read TGTGCCAGTAGTACGTTCAGGGGTCTGCAGTTCTTC. This sequence encodes CASSTFRGLQFF.